The 9 T cell receptor beta chains below come from one sample, sequenced in a study of CD8+ T cells in alopecia areata. Extracted from the samples, RNA was reverse transcribed into cDNA to serve as the sequencing template. The assay was immunoSEQ multiplex PCR, and TCRdb's table has in-frame clones only and misses some. Of under 250,000 clones detected, about 53% appear once; the ten largest clones hold just over 0.45%. The sample in question was CD4+ T cells sorted from blood, obtained at week 0. Receptors were obtained from a human donor with alopecia areata.

In regard to this clone: The sample carries other DNA sequences with the same CDR3. The chain carries TRBV29-1 and TRBJ1-1; D is uncertain. V was pared by 4 bases and J by 1 base, with 4 bases between. This CDR3 has 11 amino acids. The germline V gene has CDR1 SQVTM and CDR2 ANQGSEA. DNA for the CDR3: TGCAGCGTTGCGCCGAACACTGAAGCTTTCTTT. It specifies CSVAPNTEAFF.

The rearrangement links TRBV10-3 to TRBJ1-2; TRBD1 agrees at 7 bases. Germline CDR1 reads ENHRY; CDR2 reads SYGVKD. Trimming took 10 bases from V and 6 from J; bases not matched to a gene: 11. The CDR3 is made up of 13 amino acids. DNA of the CDR3: TGTGCCAGCAAGGACCAGGGGGGTAATGGCTACACCTTC. It encodes CASKDQGGNGYTF.

The chain links TRBV2 to TRBJ2-2, with TRBD1 matching 8 bases. Unmatched junction bases numbered 1, after V lost 6 bases and J lost 1 base. Germline V lookup: CDR1 SNHLY, CDR2 FYNNEI. This CDR3 comprises 14 residues. CDR3 region: CASRGQGNTGELFF. The CDR3 region has the DNA TGTGCCAGCAGAGGACAGGGGAACACCGGGGAGCTGTTTTTT.

The chain has TRBV15 and TRBJ1-4; D might be TRBD1 (5 bases). The CDR3 contains 12 residues. Germline assignment: CDR1 LNHNV and CDR2 YYDKDF (reference sequence). Trimming removed 9 bases from V and 5 bases from J, with 10 bases in between. The CDR3, as DNA: TGTGCCACTACGCGGGGGAATGAAAAACTGTTTTTT. It specifies CATTRGNEKLFF. The variable domain in full, completed from reference TRBV15 and TRBJ1-4, reads DAMVIQNPRYQVTQFGKPVTLSCSQTLNHNVMYWYQQKSSQAPKLLFHYYDKDFNNEADTPDNFQSRRPNTSFCFLDIRSPGLGDTAMYLCATTRGNEKLFFGSGTQLSVL.

This clone has just a few counts. The CDR3 DNA is TGTGCCTGGAGTGGAAGACTAGTTCGGAGCACAGATACGCAGTATTTT. Translated, it gives CAWSGRLVRSTDTQYF. This chain uses TRBV30 with TRBJ2-3; the D gene is possibly TRBD2 (6 bases). V lost 1 base and J lost 0, with 14 bases in between. CDR3 size: 16 residues. Per the germline V gene, CDR1 is GTSNPN and CDR2 is SVGIG (reference sequence).

The chain's CDR3 is CASSALFAETQYF. The DNA of the CDR3 is TGTGCCAGCAGTGCTCTATTCGCCGAGACCCAGTACTTC. The rearrangement joins TRBV25-1 to TRBJ2-5; D uncertain. Germline V CDR1 and CDR2: MGHDK, SYGVNS. Trimming removed 4 bases at V and 5 bases at J, with 11 bases between. CDR3 size: 13 residues.

The V gene is TRBV29-1, the J gene TRBJ2-1, with D possibly TRBD2 on 5 matching bases. CDR1 is SQVTM, CDR2 ANQGSEA, per germline. V lost 0 bases and J lost 4, with 16 bases in between. This CDR3 comprises 16 residues. CDR3 protein: CSVEDLQLESYNEQFF. CDR3 sequence (DNA): TGCAGCGTTGAAGATCTCCAACTAGAGTCGTACAATGAGCAGTTCTTC.

The chain recombines TRBV29-1 with TRBJ1-1; the D is unclear. Trimming shortened V by 6 bases and J by 8 bases, and 19 bases separated the two germline ends. From germline, CDR1 is SQVTM and CDR2 ANQGSEA. This CDR3 is 13 amino acids long. CDR3 sequence: CSVDSIGYKEAFF. In nucleotides, the CDR3 is TGCAGCGTGGATAGCATCGGCTACAAAGAAGCTTTCTTT. Combining the CDR3 with reference TRBV29-1 and TRBJ1-1 gives the whole variable domain SAVISQKPSRDICQRGTSLTIQCQVDSQVTMMFWYRQQPGQSLTLIATANQGSEATYESGFVIDKFPISRPNLTFSTLTVSNMSPEDSSIYLCSVDSIGYKEAFFGQGTRLTVV.

This clone came up a few times. This chain uses TRBV30 with TRBJ2-3; TRBD2 might be the D (5 bases). Trimming took 1 base from V and 2 from J, leaving 7 bases between them. This CDR3 spans 13 amino acids. Germline V gives CDR1 GTSNPN, CDR2 SVGIG (reference sequence). CDR3 sequence reads: CAWSEGVTDTQYF. The CDR3 bases are TGTGCCTGGAGTGAGGGAGTCACAGATACGCAGTATTTT.